This T cell receptor beta chain was sequenced for a study of blood T cells in healthy people across ages. Every donor provided approximately 10 milliliters of peripheral blood. Per individual sample, total RNA of at least 5 micrograms was extracted. About this clonotype itself: Its antigen remains unidentified.

For the second PCR, which ran for about 6 to 11 cycles, a sample-barcoded 5' primer and a J-beta primer mix were used. TCRdb reprocessed the 5' RACE reads with MiXCR, giving one entry per CDR3 protein. The sample lists about 2 million distinct CDR3 sequences; around half were seen once. The CDR3 length is 16 residues. Looked up from germline, CDR1 is LGHNA and CDR2 is YNFKEQ. V dropped 3 bases and J dropped 11; count of bases not matched to a gene: 15. Overall study results and limits: Diversity was higher, and naive CD4+ cells more numerous, in long-lived donors than in aged donors.

The TCR originated in a woman in her 40s in good health. The sample taken for sequencing was blood. The chain combines TRBV4-2 with TRBJ2-5; 10 nucleotides align to TRBD2. The CDR3 spells CASSQASGSSYNEQYF. CDR3 DNA: TGTGCCAGCAGCCAGGCTAGCGGGAGCTCCTACAATGAGCAGTACTTC.